This TCR beta chain was captured in a study of cytomegalovirus exposure and HLA in healthy donors. The CDR3 length is 17 residues. Trimming removed 0 bases from V and 5 bases from J; junction bases left unmatched: 13. The germline V gene encodes CDR1 SGHRS and CDR2 YFSETQ. PCR used 60 Vbeta primers and 13 Jbeta primers. Assay used: immunoSEQ multiplex PCR; TCRdb lists only in-frame clones, some missing. Here the sample spans more than 200,000 clones, roughly 84% being singletons. The clonotype comes from a human donor in good health. J is TRBJ2-5 and V is TRBV5-1; TRBD1 matches 7 bases. The specimen sequenced was PBMCs. CDR3 amino acids: CASSLGIQGPIRETQYF. The DNA for the CDR3 is TGCGCCAGCAGCTTGGGGATACAGGGGCCAATCCGGGAGACCCAGTACTTC.